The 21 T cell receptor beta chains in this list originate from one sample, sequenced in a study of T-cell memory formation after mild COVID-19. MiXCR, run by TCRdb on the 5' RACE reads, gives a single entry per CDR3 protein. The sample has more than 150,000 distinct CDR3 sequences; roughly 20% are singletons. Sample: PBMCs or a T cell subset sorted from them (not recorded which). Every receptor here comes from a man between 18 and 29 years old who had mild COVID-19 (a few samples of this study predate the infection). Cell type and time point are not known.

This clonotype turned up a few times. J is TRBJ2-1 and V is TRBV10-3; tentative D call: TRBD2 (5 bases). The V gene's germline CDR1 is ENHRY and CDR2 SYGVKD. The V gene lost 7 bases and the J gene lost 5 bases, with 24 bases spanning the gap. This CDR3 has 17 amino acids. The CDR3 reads CAIKAPSGGSSHNEQFF. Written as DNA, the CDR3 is TGTGCCATCAAGGCCCCTTCCGGAGGATCCTCACACAATGAGCAGTTCTTC.

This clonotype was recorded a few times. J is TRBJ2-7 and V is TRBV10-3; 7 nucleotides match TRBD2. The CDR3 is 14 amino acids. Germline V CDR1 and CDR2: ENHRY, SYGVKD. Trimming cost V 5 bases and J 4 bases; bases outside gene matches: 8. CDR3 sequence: CAISPRGLGYEQYF. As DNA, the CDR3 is TGTGCCATCAGTCCGCGTGGACTAGGGTACGAGCAGTACTTC.

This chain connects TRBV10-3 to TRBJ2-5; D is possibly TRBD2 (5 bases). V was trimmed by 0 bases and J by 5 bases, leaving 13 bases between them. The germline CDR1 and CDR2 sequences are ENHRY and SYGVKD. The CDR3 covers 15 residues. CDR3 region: CAISESRRSGETQYF. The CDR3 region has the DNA TGTGCCATCAGTGAGTCTAGGCGGTCGGGGGAGACCCAGTACTTC.

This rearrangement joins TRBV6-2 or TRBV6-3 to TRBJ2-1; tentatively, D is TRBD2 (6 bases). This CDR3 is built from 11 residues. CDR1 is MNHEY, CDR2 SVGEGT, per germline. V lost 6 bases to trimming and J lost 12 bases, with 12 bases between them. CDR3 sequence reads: CASSASGGQFF. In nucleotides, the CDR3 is TGTGCCAGCAGCGCTTCCGGGGGGCAGTTCTTC.

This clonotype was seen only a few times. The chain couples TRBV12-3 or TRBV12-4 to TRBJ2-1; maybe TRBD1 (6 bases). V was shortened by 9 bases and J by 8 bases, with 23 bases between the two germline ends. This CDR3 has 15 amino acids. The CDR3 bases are TGTGCCAGTACACCCGGGACACCTATAGGGGATGAGCAGTTCTTC. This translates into CASTPGTPIGDEQFF.

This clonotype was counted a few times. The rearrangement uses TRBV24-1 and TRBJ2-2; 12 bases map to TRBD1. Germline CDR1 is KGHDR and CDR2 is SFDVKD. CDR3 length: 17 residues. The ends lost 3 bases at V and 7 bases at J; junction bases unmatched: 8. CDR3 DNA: TGTGCCACCAGTGATGTCCCGGGACAGGGGGCCAGCGGGGAGCTGTTTTTT. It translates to CATSDVPGQGASGELFF.

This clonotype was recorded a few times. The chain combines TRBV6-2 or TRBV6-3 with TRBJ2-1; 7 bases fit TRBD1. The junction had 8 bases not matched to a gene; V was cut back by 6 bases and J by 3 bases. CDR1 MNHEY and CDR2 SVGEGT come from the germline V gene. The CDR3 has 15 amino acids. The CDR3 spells CASRPSGQSYNEQFF. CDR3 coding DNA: TGTGCCAGCAGACCGTCGGGACAGAGCTACAATGAGCAGTTCTTC.

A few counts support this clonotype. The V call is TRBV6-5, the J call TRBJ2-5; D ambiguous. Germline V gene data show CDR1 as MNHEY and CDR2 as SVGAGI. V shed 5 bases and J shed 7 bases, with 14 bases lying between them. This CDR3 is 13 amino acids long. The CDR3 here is CASSPTSGGTQYF. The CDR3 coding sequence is TGTGCCAGCAGTCCGACCTCCGGCGGGACCCAGTACTTC.

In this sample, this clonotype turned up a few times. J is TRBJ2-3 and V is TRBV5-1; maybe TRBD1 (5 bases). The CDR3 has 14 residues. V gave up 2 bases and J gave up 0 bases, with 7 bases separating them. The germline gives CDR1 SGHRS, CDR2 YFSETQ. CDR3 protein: CASSLGVSTDTQYF. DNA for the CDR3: TGCGCCAGCAGCTTAGGGGTAAGCACAGATACGCAGTATTTT.

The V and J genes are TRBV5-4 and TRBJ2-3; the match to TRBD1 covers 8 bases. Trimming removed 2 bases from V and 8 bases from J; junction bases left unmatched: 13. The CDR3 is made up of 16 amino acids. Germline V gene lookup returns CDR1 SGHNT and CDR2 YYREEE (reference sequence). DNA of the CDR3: TGTGCCAGCAGCTTTTTCATGGACAGGGCCGACGGTACGCAGTATTTT. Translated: CASSFFMDRADGTQYF.

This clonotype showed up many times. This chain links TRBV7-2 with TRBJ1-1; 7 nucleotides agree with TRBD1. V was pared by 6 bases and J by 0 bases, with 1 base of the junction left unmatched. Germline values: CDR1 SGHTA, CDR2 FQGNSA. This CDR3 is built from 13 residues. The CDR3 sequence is CASRGQLNTEAFF. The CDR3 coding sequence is TGTGCCAGCAGGGGACAGTTGAACACTGAAGCTTTCTTT.

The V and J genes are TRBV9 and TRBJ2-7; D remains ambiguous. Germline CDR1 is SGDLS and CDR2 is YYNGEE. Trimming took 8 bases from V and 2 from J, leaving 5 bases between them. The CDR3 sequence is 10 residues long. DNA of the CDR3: TGTGCCAGAATAACCTACGAGCAGTACGTC. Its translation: CARITYEQYV.

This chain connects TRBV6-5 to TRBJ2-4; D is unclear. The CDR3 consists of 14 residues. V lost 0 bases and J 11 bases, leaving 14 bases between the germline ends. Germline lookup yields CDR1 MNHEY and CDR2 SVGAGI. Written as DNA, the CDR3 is TGTGCCAGCAGTTACTCATTAGCTCGCGAGGTTCAGTACTTC. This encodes CASSYSLAREVQYF.

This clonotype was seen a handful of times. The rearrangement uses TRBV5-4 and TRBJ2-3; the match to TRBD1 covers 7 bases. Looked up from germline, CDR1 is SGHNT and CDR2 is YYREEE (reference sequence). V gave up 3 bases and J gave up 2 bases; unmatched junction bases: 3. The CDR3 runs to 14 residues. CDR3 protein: CASSWGQTTDTQYF. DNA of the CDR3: TGTGCCAGCAGCTGGGGACAGACCACAGATACGCAGTATTTT.

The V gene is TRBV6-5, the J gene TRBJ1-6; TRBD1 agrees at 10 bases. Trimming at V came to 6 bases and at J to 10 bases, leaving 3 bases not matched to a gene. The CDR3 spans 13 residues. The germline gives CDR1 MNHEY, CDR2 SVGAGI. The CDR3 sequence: CASRWTGGSPLHF. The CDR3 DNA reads TGTGCCAGCAGGTGGACAGGGGGATCACCCCTCCACTTT.

CDR3 nucleotide sequence: TGCAGCGTCGGGGGGGGAGGGTTCTTC. Its translation: CSVGGGGFF. This chain joins TRBV29-1 and TRBJ2-1; 8 positions agree with TRBD2. This CDR3 is 9 amino acids long. V trimming: 6 bases; J trimming: 15 bases; junction bases outside the gene matches: 4. Germline CDR1 and CDR2: SQVTM and ANQGSEA.

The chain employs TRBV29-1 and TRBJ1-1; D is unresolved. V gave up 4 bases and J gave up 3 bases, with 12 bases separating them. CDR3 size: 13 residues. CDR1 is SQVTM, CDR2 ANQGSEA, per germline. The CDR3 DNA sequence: TGCAGCGTTGGGTATCGGGAGGACACTGAAGCTTTCTTT. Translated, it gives CSVGYREDTEAFF. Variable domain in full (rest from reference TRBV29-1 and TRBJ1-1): SAVISQKPSRDICQRGTSLTIQCQVDSQVTMMFWYRQQPGQSLTLIATANQGSEATYESGFVIDKFPISRPNLTFSTLTVSNMSPEDSSIYLCSVGYREDTEAFFGQGTRLTVV.

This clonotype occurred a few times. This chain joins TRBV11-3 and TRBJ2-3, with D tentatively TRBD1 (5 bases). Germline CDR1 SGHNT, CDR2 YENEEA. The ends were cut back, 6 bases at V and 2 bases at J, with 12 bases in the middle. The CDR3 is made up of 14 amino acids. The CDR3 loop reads CASSQGDNTDTQYF. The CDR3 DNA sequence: TGTGCCAGCAGTCAGGGCGATAACACAGATACGCAGTATTTT.

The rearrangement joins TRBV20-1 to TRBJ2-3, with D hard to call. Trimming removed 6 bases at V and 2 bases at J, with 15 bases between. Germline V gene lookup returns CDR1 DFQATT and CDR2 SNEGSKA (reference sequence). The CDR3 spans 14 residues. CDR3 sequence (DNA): TGCAGTGCAAGTGGGGTCCTGGACACAGATACGCAGTATTTT. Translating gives CSASGVLDTDTQYF.

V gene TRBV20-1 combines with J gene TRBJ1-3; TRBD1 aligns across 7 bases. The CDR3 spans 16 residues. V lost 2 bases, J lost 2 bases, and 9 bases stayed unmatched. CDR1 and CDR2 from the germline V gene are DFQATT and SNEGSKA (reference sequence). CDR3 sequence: CSARPRRDRAGNTIYF. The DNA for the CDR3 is TGCAGTGCTAGACCACGACGCGACAGGGCTGGAAACACCATATATTTT.

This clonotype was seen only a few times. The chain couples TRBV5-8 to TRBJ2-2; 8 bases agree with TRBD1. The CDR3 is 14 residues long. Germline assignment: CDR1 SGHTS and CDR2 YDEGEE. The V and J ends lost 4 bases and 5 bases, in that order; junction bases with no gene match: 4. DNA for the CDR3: TGTGCCAGCAGCCCGAACAGGGGGACCGGGGAGCTGTTTTTT. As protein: CASSPNRGTGELFF. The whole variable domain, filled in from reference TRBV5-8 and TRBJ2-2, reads EAGVTQSPTHLIKTRGQQATLRCSPISGHTSVYWYQQALGLGLQFLLWYDEGEERNRGNFPPRFSGRQFPNYSSELNVNALELEDSALYLCASSPNRGTGELFFGEGSRLTVL.